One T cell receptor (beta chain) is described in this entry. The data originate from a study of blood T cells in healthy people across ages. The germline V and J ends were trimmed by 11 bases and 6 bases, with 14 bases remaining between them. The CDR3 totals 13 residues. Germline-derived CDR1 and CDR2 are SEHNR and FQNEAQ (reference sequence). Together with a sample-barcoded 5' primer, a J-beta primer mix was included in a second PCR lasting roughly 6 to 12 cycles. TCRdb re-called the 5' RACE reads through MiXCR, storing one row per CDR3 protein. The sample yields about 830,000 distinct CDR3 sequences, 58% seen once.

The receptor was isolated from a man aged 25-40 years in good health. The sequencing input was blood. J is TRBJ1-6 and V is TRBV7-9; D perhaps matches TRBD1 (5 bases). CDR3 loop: CAGAPAGNSPLHF. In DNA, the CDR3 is TGTGCCGGGGCCCCGGCGGGTAATTCACCCCTCCACTTT.